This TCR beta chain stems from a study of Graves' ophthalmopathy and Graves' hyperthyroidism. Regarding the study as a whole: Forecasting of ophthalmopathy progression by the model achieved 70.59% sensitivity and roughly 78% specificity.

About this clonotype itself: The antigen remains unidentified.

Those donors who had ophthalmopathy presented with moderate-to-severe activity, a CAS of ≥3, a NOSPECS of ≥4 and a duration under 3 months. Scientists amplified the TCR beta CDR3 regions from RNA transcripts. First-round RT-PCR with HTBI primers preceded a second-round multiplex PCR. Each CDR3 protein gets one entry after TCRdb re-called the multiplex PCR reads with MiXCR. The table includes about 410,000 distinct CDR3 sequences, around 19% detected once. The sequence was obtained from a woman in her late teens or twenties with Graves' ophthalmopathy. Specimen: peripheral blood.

The DNA of the CDR3 is TGTGCCAGCAGCTTATGGGGGGGGGCCCAAGAGACCCAGTACTTC. Protein sequence: CASSLWGGAQETQYF. The chain recombines TRBV13 with TRBJ2-5; perhaps TRBD2 as D (7 bases). Germline V gene data show CDR1 as PRHDT and CDR2 as FYEKMQ (reference sequence). The V and J ends lost 2 bases and 1 base respectively, with 11 bases between them. The CDR3 has 15 amino acids.